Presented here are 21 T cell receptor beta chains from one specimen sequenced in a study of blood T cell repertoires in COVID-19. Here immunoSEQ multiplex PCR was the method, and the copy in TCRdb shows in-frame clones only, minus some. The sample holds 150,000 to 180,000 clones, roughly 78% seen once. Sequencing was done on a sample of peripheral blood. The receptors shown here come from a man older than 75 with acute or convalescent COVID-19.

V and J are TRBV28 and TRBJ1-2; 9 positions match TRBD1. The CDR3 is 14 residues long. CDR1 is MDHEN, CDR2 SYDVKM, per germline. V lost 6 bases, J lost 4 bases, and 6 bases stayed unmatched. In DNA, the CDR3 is TGTGCCAGCAGACATGGACAGGGGAGCTATGGCTACACCTTC. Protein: CASRHGQGSYGYTF.

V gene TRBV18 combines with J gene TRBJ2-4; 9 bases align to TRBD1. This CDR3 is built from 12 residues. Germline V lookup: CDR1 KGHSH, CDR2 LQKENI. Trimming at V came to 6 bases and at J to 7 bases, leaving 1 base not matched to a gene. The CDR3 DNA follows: TGTGCCAGCTCTGGGACAGGGAACATTCAGTACTTC. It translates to CASSGTGNIQYF.

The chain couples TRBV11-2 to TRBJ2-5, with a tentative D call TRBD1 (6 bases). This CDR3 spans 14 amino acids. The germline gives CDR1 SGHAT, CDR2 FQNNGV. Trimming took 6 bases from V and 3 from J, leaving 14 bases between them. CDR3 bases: TGTGCCAGCAGTTCCGGGACACATAAAGAGACCCAGTACTTC. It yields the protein CASSSGTHKETQYF.

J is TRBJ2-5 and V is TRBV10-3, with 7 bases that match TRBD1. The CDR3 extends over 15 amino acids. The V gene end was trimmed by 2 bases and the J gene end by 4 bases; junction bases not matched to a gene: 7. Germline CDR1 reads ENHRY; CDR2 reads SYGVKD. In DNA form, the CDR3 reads TGTGCCATCAGTGAGGGACAGGAGGTAGGAGAGACCCAGTACTTC. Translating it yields CAISEGQEVGETQYF.

The CDR3 DNA follows: TGTGCCAGCAGAGCCGGGACAGCATACCATCAGCCCCAGCATTTT. Encoded protein: CASRAGTAYHQPQHF. This chain joins TRBV6-5 and TRBJ1-5; 7 positions match TRBD1. This CDR3 contains 15 residues. With V trimmed by 6 bases and J by 5 bases, 10 bases remained unmatched. Germline loops: CDR1 MNHEY, CDR2 SVGAGI.

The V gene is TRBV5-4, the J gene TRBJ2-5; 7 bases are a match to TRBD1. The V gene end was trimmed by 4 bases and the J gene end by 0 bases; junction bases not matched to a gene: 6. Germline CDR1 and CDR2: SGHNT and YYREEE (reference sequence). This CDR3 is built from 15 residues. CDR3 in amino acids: CASSPRDSYQETQYF. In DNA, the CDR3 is TGTGCCAGCAGCCCAAGGGACAGCTACCAAGAGACCCAGTACTTC.

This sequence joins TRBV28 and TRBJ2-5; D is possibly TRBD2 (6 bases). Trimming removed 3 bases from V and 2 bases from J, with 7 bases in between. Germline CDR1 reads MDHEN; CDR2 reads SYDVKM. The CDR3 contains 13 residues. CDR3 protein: CASSFGTQETQYF. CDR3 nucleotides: TGTGCCAGCAGTTTTGGGACTCAAGAGACCCAGTACTTC.

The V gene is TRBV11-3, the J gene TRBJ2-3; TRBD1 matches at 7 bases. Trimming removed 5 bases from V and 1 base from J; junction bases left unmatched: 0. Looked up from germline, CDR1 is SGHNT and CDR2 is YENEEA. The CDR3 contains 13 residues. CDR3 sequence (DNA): TGTGCCAGCAGCGGACAGGGCACAGATACGCAGTATTTT. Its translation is CASSGQGTDTQYF.

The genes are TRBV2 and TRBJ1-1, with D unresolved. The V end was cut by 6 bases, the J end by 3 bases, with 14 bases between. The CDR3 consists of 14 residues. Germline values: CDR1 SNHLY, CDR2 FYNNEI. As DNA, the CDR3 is TGTGCCAGCAGCGATAATACAGTAGACACTGAAGCTTTCTTT. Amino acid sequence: CASSDNTVDTEAFF.

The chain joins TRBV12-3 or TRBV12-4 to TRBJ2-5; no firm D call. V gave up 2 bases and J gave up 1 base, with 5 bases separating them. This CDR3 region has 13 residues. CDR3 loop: CASSLQAQETQYF. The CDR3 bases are TGTGCCAGCAGTTTACAGGCCCAAGAGACCCAGTACTTC.

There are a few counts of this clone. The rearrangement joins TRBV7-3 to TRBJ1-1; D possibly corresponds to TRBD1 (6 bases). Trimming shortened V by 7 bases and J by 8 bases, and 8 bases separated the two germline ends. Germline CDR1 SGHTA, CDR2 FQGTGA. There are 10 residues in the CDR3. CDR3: CASTGTEAFF. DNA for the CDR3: TGTGCCAGCACCGGGACAGAAGCTTTCTTT. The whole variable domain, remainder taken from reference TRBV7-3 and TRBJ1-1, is GAGVSQTPSNKVTEKGKYVELRCDPISGHTALYWYRQSLGQGPEFLIYFQGTGAADDSGLPNDRFFAVRPEGSVSTLKIQRTERGDSAVYLCASTGTEAFFGQGTRLTVV.

CDR3 DNA: TGTGCCAGCAGCTCGTTCGGGACAGGGAAGTTTGAAGCTTTCTTT. Translating gives CASSSFGTGKFEAFF. This chain joins TRBV11-1 and TRBJ1-1, with 9 positions matching TRBD1. This CDR3 has 15 residues. Germline CDR1 SGHAT, CDR2 FQDESV (reference sequence). The V gene end was trimmed by 4 bases and the J gene end by 7 bases; junction bases not matched to a gene: 10.

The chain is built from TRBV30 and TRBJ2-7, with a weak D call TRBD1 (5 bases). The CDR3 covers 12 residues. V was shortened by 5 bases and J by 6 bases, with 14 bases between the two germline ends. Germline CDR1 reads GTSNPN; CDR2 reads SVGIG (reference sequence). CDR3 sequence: CAWGPQGVEQYF. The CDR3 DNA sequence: TGTGCCTGGGGGCCGCAGGGCGTCGAGCAGTACTTC.

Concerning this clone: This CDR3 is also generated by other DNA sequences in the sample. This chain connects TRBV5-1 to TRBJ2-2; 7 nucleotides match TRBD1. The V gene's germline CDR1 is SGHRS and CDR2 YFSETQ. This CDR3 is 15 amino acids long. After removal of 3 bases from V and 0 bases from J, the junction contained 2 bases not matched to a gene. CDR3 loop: CASSWTGANTGELFF. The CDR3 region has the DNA TGCGCCAGCAGCTGGACAGGTGCGAACACCGGGGAGCTGTTTTTT. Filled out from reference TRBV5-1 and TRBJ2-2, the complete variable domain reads KAGVTQTPRYLIKTRGQQVTLSCSPISGHRSVSWYQQTPGQGLQFLFEYFSETQRNKGNFPGRFSGRQFSNSRSEMNVSTLELGDSALYLCASSWTGANTGELFFGEGSRLTVL.

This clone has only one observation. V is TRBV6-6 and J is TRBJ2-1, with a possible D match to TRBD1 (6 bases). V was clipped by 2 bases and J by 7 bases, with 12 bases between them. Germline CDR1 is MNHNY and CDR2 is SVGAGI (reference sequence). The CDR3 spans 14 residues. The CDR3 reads CASSYGGIGNEQFF. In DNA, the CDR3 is TGTGCCAGCAGTTACGGGGGCATCGGAAATGAGCAGTTCTTC.

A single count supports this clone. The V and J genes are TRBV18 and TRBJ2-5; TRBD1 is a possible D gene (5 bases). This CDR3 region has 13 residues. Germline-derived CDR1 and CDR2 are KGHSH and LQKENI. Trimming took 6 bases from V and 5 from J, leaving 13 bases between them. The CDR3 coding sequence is TGTGCCAGCTCCCTGGACATACGGGAGACCCAGTACTTC. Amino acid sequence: CASSLDIRETQYF.

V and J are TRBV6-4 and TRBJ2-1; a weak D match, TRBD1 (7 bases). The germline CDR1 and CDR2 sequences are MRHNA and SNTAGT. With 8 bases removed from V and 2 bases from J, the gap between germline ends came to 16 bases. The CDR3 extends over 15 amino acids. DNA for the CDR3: TGTGCCAGCTCCTACGGGGGACAGCCCTACAATGAGCAGTTCTTC. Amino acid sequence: CASSYGGQPYNEQFF.

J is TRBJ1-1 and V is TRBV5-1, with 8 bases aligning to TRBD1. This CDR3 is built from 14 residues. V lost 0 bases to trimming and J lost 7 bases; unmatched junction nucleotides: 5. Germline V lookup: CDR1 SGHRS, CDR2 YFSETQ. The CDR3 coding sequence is TGCGCCAGCAGCTTGGGGACAGGGTTTAGTGAAGCTTTCTTT. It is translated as CASSLGTGFSEAFF.

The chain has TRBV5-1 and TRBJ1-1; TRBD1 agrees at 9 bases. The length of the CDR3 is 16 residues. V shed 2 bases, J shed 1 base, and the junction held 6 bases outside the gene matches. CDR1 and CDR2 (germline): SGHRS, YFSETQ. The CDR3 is CASSFSGTGSNTEAFF. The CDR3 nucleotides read TGCGCCAGCAGCTTCTCCGGGACAGGGTCGAACACTGAAGCTTTCTTT.

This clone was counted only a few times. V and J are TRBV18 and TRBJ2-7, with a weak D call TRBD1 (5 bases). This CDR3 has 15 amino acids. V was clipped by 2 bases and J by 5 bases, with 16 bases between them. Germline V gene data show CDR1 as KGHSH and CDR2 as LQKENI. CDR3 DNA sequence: TGTGCCAGCTCACCATATAGGTCTGGGGCGGACGAGCAGTACGTC. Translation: CASSPYRSGADEQYV.

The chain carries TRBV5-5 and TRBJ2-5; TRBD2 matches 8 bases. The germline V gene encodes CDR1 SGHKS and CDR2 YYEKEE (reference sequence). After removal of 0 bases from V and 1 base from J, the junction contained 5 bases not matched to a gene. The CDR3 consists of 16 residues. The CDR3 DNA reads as TGTGCCAGCAGCTTGGTGGCAGGGACTAGCCAAGAGACCCAGTACTTC. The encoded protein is CASSLVAGTSQETQYF. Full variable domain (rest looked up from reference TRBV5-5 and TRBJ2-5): DAGVTQSPTHLIKTRGQQVTLRCSPISGHKSVSWYQQVLGQGPQFIFQYYEKEERGRGNFPDRFSARQFPNYSSELNVNALLLGDSALYLCASSLVAGTSQETQYFGPGTRLLVL.